This entry describes one T cell receptor beta chain. This record comes from a study of blood T cell repertoires in COVID-19. Background on the study: The study drew acute and convalescent COVID-19 samples from the United States, Italy and Spain. Nucleic acid was either cDNA or gDNA, and it came from T cells, B-cell-depleted T cells, or PBMCs.

Original processing methods: Amplification with reference gene primers provided the estimates of nucleated cell counts. Data came from immunoSEQ multiplex PCR; TCRdb stores just in-frame clones and leaves some out. That table is the source of V, J and clone size, and D and trimming were worked out from the DNA. Here the sample spans around 200,000 clones, 70% to 90% being singletons. The CDR3 spans 17 residues. Per germline, CDR1 SGHRS and CDR2 YFSETQ. V was trimmed by 0 bases and J by 3 bases, leaving 13 bases between them. The specimen sequenced was peripheral blood. The TCR originated in a human donor with active or convalescent COVID-19. The donor label of this sample is uncertain. This sequence joins TRBV5-1 and TRBJ1-6, with a possible D match to TRBD1 (6 bases). The CDR3 sequence: CASSLERTAFYNSPLHF. The CDR3 coding sequence is TGCGCCAGCAGCTTGGAAAGGACAGCCTTCTATAATTCACCCCTCCACTTT.